This TCR beta chain was recovered during a study of technical replicates of blood from a handful of donors. The CDR3 is made up of 17 amino acids. The germline V and J ends were trimmed by 8 bases and 0 bases, with 17 bases remaining between them. Per the germline V gene, CDR1 is LNHNV and CDR2 is YYDKDF (reference sequence). The method was immunoSEQ multiplex PCR; TCRdb's version includes in-frame clones alone and lacks a portion of them. The repertoire holds roughly 72,000 clones, with about 96% as singletons. The sequence derives from a human donor in good health. The chain combines TRBV15 with TRBJ2-6; maybe TRBD1 (6 bases). Specimen: T cells isolated from PBMCs. The CDR3 DNA sequence: TGTGCCACCCTAGACAGGTCCACTGACTCTGGGGCCAACGTCCTGACTTTC. Amino acid sequence: CATLDRSTDSGANVLTF. Filled out from reference TRBV15 and TRBJ2-6, the complete variable domain reads DAMVIQNPRYQVTQFGKPVTLSCSQTLNHNVMYWYQQKSSQAPKLLFHYYDKDFNNEADTPDNFQSRRPNTSFCFLDIRSPGLGDTAMYLCATLDRSTDSGANVLTFGAGSRLTVL.